The next 3 T cell receptor beta chains were all read from a single sample in a study of blood T cell repertoires in COVID-19. Produced via immunoSEQ multiplex PCR; TCRdb's table is partial and in-frame only. The sample has about 190,000 clones; about 82% are singletons. Sequenced: peripheral blood. The receptors here all came from a woman aged 25 to 39 with acute or convalescent COVID-19.

The chain links TRBV27 to TRBJ1-1, with D maybe TRBD1 (6 bases). V was cut by 5 bases and J by 6 bases, with 16 bases left in between. Germline loops: CDR1 MNHEY, CDR2 SMNVEV (reference sequence). The CDR3 runs to 14 residues. The CDR3 region has the DNA TGTGCCAGCAGTCCCATACAGGGTAGGTCTGAAGCTTTCTTT. Its translation is CASSPIQGRSEAFF.

CDR3: CASSFGEWNEKLFF. The CDR3 region has the DNA TGTGCCAGCAGCTTCGGTGAATGGAATGAAAAACTGTTTTTT. V and J are TRBV7-9 and TRBJ1-4, with D unresolved. Germline V gene data show CDR1 as SEHNR and CDR2 as FQNEAQ (reference sequence). The CDR3 is 14 amino acids. V lost 3 bases and J lost 5, with 10 bases in between.

The chain couples TRBV27 to TRBJ1-1; possibly TRBD1 for D (5 bases). Germline V gene data show CDR1 as MNHEY and CDR2 as SMNVEV (reference sequence). This CDR3 region has 13 residues. Trimming stripped 3 bases from V and 1 base from J, with 6 bases between. The CDR3 DNA reads TGTGCCAGCAGTTTCACAGGGAACACTGAAGCTTTCTTT. It translates to CASSFTGNTEAFF.